The following is a T cell receptor beta chain sequence with its context. This entry comes from a study of shared clonotypes between healthy human individuals. Sequencing used immunoSEQ multiplex PCR; TCRdb keeps in-frame clones, though not all of them. The table shows under 2.5 million clones, with around 90% occurring only once. Germline assignment: CDR1 SGHRS and CDR2 YFSETQ. This CDR3 has 16 amino acids. J was trimmed by 2 bases and V by 0 bases; bases with no gene match: 4. Sequencing was done on a sample of naive CD4+ T cells from PBMCs. Documented subset: CD45RA+ positively selected. This TCR derives from a man aged 18-30 years in good health. Some clones in this sample may be carry-over from other donors' samples. The chain links TRBV5-1 to TRBJ2-3, with TRBD2 matching 9 bases. The CDR3 is CASSLDPSGATDTQYF. The CDR3 nucleotides are TGCGCCAGCAGCTTGGATCCTAGCGGGGCCACAGATACGCAGTATTTT.